One sample yielded the 27 T cell receptor beta chains listed below, sequenced in a study of control samples from healthy donors and cancer patients. Assay used: immunoSEQ multiplex PCR; TCRdb lists only in-frame clones, some missing. The data hold tens of thousands of clones, with 92% observed a single time. Sequenced: PBMCs. These receptors originate from a man aged 35-49 years with colorectal cancer.

The V call is TRBV7-2, the J call TRBJ1-5; TRBD1 might be the D (5 bases). V dropped 0 bases and J dropped 3 bases, with 9 bases sitting between them. The CDR3 sequence is 15 residues long. Germline V gives CDR1 SGHTA, CDR2 FQGNSA. CDR3 in amino acids: CASSLAGGFNQPQHF. In DNA, the CDR3 is TGTGCCAGCAGCTTAGCGGGGGGGTTCAATCAGCCCCAGCATTTT.

This sequence joins TRBV2 and TRBJ1-1; D unclear. Deletions cut 4 bases from V and 1 base from J, with 7 bases between. The V gene's germline CDR1 is SNHLY and CDR2 FYNNEI. The CDR3 covers 13 residues. CDR3 sequence reads: CASSVWQNTEAFF. CDR3 bases: TGTGCCAGCAGTGTCTGGCAGAACACTGAAGCTTTCTTT. The full variable domain, rest sourced from reference TRBV2 and TRBJ1-1, is EPEVTQTPSHQVTQMGQEVILRCVPISNHLYFYWYRQILGQKVEFLVSFYNNEISEKSEIFDDQFSVERPDGSNFTLKIRSTKLEDSAMYFCASSVWQNTEAFFGQGTRLTVV.

The chain recombines TRBV27 with TRBJ1-5; possible D gene TRBD1, 6 bases. Trimming removed 7 bases at V and 0 bases at J, with 13 bases between. The CDR3 is 15 residues long. Germline lookup yields CDR1 MNHEY and CDR2 SMNVEV (reference sequence). As DNA, the CDR3 is TGTGCCAGCACTCCGACAGGAGATAGCAATCAGCCCCAGCATTTT. Translating gives CASTPTGDSNQPQHF.

This chain uses TRBV7-9 with TRBJ1-4; the match to TRBD1 covers 7 bases. The CDR3 is 15 residues long. Trimming at V came to 3 bases and at J to 6 bases, leaving 7 bases not matched to a gene. The germline V gene has CDR1 SEHNR and CDR2 FQNEAQ (reference sequence). The CDR3 here is CASSLARGGDEKLFF. In DNA, the CDR3 is TGTGCCAGCAGCTTGGCCAGGGGGGGCGATGAAAAACTGTTTTTT.

This chain joins TRBV6-2 or TRBV6-3 and TRBJ1-2, with 7 bases aligning to TRBD1. V lost 5 bases and J lost 2; bases outside the gene matches: 8. The CDR3 consists of 15 residues. Looked up from germline, CDR1 is MNHEY and CDR2 is SVGEGT. Here the CDR3 DNA reads TGTGCCAGCAGTACCCCCGGGACAGAAAACTATGGCTACACCTTC. This codes for CASSTPGTENYGYTF.

The rearrangement joins TRBV9 to TRBJ2-5; D may be TRBD2 (5 bases). Germline V CDR1 and CDR2: SGDLS, YYNGEE. CDR3 length: 14 amino acids. With 4 bases removed from V and 4 bases from J, the gap between germline ends came to 14 bases. In DNA form, the CDR3 reads TGTGCCAGCAGCACCCATGGGAGTGGAGAGACCCAGTACTTC. Translation gives CASSTHGSGETQYF.

The table lists this clone with a few counts. V is TRBV9 and J is TRBJ1-3; unclear D gene. The CDR3 has 15 residues. Trimming took off 0 bases at V and 4 bases at J, with 11 bases between the two ends. Looked up from germline, CDR1 is SGDLS and CDR2 is YYNGEE. CDR3 nucleotides: TGTGCCAGCAGCGTAGCCGGGAGTGAAGGAAACACCATATATTTT. This translates into CASSVAGSEGNTIYF.

J is TRBJ2-7 and V is TRBV19, with 9 bases aligning to TRBD1. Trimming cost V 4 bases and J 5 bases; bases outside gene matches: 6. The length of the CDR3 is 14 residues. Germline V gives CDR1 LNHDA, CDR2 SQIVND (reference sequence). Here the CDR3 DNA reads TGTGCCAGTAGTAATAGACAGGGGGTCCACGAGCAGTACTTC. It encodes CASSNRQGVHEQYF. The full variable domain, its missing parts supplied by reference TRBV19 and TRBJ2-7, is DGGITQSPKYLFRKEGQNVTLSCEQNLNHDAMYWYRQDPGQGLRLIYYSQIVNDFQKGDIAEGYSVSREKKESFPLTVTSAQKNPTAFYLCASSNRQGVHEQYFGPGTRLTVT.

The chain is built from TRBV7-8 and TRBJ2-7; perhaps TRBD1 as D (5 bases). This CDR3 region has 14 residues. V gave up 1 base and J gave up 5 bases, with 12 bases separating them. Looked up from germline, CDR1 is SGHVS and CDR2 is FQNEAQ. The DNA for the CDR3 is TGTGCCAGCAGCTTAGTCGACAGCCCGAACGAGCAGTACTTC. This codes for CASSLVDSPNEQYF.

The chain employs TRBV12-3 or TRBV12-4 and TRBJ1-1; D unresolved. Trimming took off 6 bases at V and 4 bases at J, with 12 bases between the two ends. CDR3 length equals 13 residues. The CDR3 sequence is CASSPGWFTEAFF. The CDR3 region has the DNA TGTGCCAGCAGCCCTGGATGGTTCACTGAAGCTTTCTTT.

The chain joins TRBV28 to TRBJ1-2, with TRBD1 matching 7 bases. Germline V lookup: CDR1 MDHEN, CDR2 SYDVKM. The J segment lost 0 bases and the V segment lost 2 bases, leaving 6 bases of the junction unmatched. The CDR3 has 16 amino acids. CDR3 DNA sequence: TGTGCCAGCAGTTTACGCCGACAGGGAACTAACTATGGCTACACCTTC. This encodes CASSLRRQGTNYGYTF.

The gene calls are TRBV3-1 (or the pseudogene TRBV3-2) and TRBJ2-2; 7 nucleotides align to TRBD2. Looked up from germline, CDR1 is LGHDT and CDR2 is YNNKEL (reference sequence). V was pared by 3 bases and J by 4 bases, with 11 bases of the junction left unmatched. There are 17 residues in the CDR3. The CDR3 sequence is CASSQAGEGRGTGELFF. CDR3 in DNA: TGTGCCAGCAGCCAGGCGGGGGAGGGACGGGGCACCGGGGAGCTGTTTTTT.

The chain carries TRBV18 and TRBJ1-2; weak D call: TRBD1 (5 bases). Deletions cut 4 bases from V and 4 bases from J, with 7 bases between. The CDR3 loop spans 12 amino acids. CDR1 and CDR2 from the germline V gene are KGHSH and LQKENI. CDR3: CASSLQVYGYTF. The DNA of the CDR3 is TGTGCCAGCTCACTACAGGTCTATGGCTACACCTTC.

The chain carries TRBV6-4 and TRBJ1-5, with a tentative D call TRBD1 (5 bases). The CDR3 has 18 residues. The germline V and J ends were trimmed by 5 bases and 6 bases, with 26 bases remaining between them. CDR1 is MRHNA, CDR2 SNTAGT, per germline. CDR3 bases: TGTGCCAGCAGTTTGCCATTAGGACAAAAAAAAGGGTCTCAGCCCCAGCATTTT. The encoded protein is CASSLPLGQKKGSQPQHF.

The gene calls are TRBV9 and TRBJ2-3, with a possible D match to TRBD1 (8 bases). This CDR3 region has 15 residues. Looked up from germline, CDR1 is SGDLS and CDR2 is YYNGEE. V was clipped by 0 bases and J by 3 bases, with 11 bases between them. CDR3 coding DNA: TGTGCCAGCAGCGTAGACAGGGGGGGAACAGATACGCAGTATTTT. It is translated as CASSVDRGGTDTQYF.

The chain recombines TRBV5-1 with TRBJ2-3; TRBD2 matches at 8 bases. The CDR3 contains 15 residues. V dropped 6 bases and J dropped 2; count of bases not matched to a gene: 8. From germline, CDR1 is SGHRS and CDR2 YFSETQ. The CDR3 coding sequence is TGCGCCAGCACAGGAGCGGGGGCCCTCACAGATACGCAGTATTTT. The encoded protein is CASTGAGALTDTQYF.

The chain joins TRBV7-3 to TRBJ1-1; D is perhaps TRBD1 (5 bases). CDR1 and CDR2 (germline): SGHTA, FQGTGA. V gave up 4 bases and J gave up 5 bases, with 11 bases separating them. The CDR3 sequence is 13 residues long. For the CDR3, the DNA is TGTGCCAGCAGCTGGACGGGGGGGACTGAAGCTTTCTTT. Its protein is CASSWTGGTEAFF.

This clone was recorded only once. This sequence joins TRBV7-9 and TRBJ1-1; D unresolved. From germline, CDR1 is SEHNR and CDR2 FQNEAQ (reference sequence). The CDR3 has 13 amino acids. V was cut by 4 bases and J by 4 bases, with 10 bases left in between. The chain's CDR3 is CASSYPPFTEAFF. Written as DNA, the CDR3 is TGTGCCAGCAGCTACCCTCCCTTCACTGAAGCTTTCTTT.

CDR3 sequence reads: CASSRRTGAADNSPLHF. The CDR3 DNA reads TGTGCCAGTAGTAGAAGGACAGGGGCCGCAGATAATTCACCCCTCCACTTT. The gene calls are TRBV19 and TRBJ1-6, with TRBD1 matching 9 bases. This CDR3 spans 17 amino acids. CDR1 and CDR2 (germline): LNHDA, SQIVND (reference sequence). The V gene end was trimmed by 4 bases and the J gene end by 5 bases; junction bases not matched to a gene: 9. Using reference TRBV19 and TRBJ1-6 for the parts outside the CDR3, the full variable domain is DGGITQSPKYLFRKEGQNVTLSCEQNLNHDAMYWYRQDPGQGLRLIYYSQIVNDFQKGDIAEGYSVSREKKESFPLTVTSAQKNPTAFYLCASSRRTGAADNSPLHFGNGTRLTVT.

The chain links TRBV4-1 to TRBJ1-5; D possibly corresponds to TRBD1 (5 bases). The CDR3 loop spans 15 amino acids. Germline values: CDR1 MGHRA, CDR2 YSYEKL. The V end lost 2 bases, the J end lost 0 bases, and 8 bases lay between the germline ends. The chain's CDR3 is CASSQRRDSNQPQHF. The DNA for the CDR3 is TGCGCCAGCAGCCAACGCAGGGATAGCAATCAGCCCCAGCATTTT.

The V and J genes are TRBV5-1 and TRBJ2-5; a possible D gene is TRBD1 (5 bases). V was shortened by 8 bases and J by 0 bases, with 20 bases between the two germline ends. CDR3 length: 16 residues. Germline-derived CDR1 and CDR2 are SGHRS and YFSETQ. The CDR3: CASFKGANLYQETQYF. CDR3 bases: TGCGCCAGTTTTAAAGGGGCGAACTTGTACCAAGAGACCCAGTACTTC.

This chain joins TRBV3-1 (or the pseudogene TRBV3-2) and TRBJ1-1, with D tentatively TRBD1 (6 bases). The germline V gene has CDR1 LGHDT and CDR2 YNNKEL (reference sequence). V was trimmed by 4 bases and J by 8 bases, leaving 14 bases between them. CDR3 length: 13 residues. DNA for the CDR3: TGTGCCAGCAGCCTCCCCAAGGGGGAGGAAGCTTTCTTT. Its protein is CASSLPKGEEAFF.

The chain couples TRBV6-5 to TRBJ1-6; D may be TRBD1 (5 bases). The CDR3 runs to 14 residues. V lost 0 bases to trimming and J lost 10 bases, with 10 bases between them. In germline, CDR1 is MNHEY, CDR2 SVGAGI. The CDR3 nucleotides read TGTGCCAGCAGTTACTCAGGGGCGCAATCACCCCTCCACTTT. Amino acids: CASSYSGAQSPLHF.

This clone has more than one count but fewer than ten. This chain connects TRBV25-1 to TRBJ1-4; 8 bases align to TRBD1. The CDR3 has 14 residues. Losses at the gene ends were 4 bases for V and 8 bases for J; bases not matched to a gene: 6. Germline V gives CDR1 MGHDK, CDR2 SYGVNS. This CDR3 is CASSGSGTGEKLFF. CDR3 nucleotides: TGTGCCAGCAGTGGGAGTGGGACAGGAGAAAAACTGTTTTTT.

This clone was observed once. The V call is TRBV6-5, the J call TRBJ2-5; 8 bases line up with TRBD2. The trim removed 6 bases at V and 3 bases at J, leaving 9 bases unmatched. CDR3 length: 15 residues. Looked up from germline, CDR1 is MNHEY and CDR2 is SVGAGI. The CDR3 protein is CASRSGSGGKETQYF. For the CDR3, the DNA is TGTGCCAGCAGGAGTGGGAGCGGGGGTAAAGAGACCCAGTACTTC.

The chain joins TRBV25-1 to TRBJ1-2; possible D gene TRBD1, 6 bases. Germline V lookup: CDR1 MGHDK, CDR2 SYGVNS. Trimming shortened V by 4 bases and J by 6 bases, and 12 bases separated the two germline ends. The CDR3 totals 13 residues. CDR3 protein: CASSAGGLNGYTF. The CDR3 coding sequence is TGTGCCAGCAGTGCTGGGGGGCTGAATGGCTACACCTTC.

The table lists this clone with a count of one. The chain carries TRBV5-1 and TRBJ2-3, with a tentative D call TRBD1 (7 bases). This CDR3 has 16 residues. V lost 3 bases and J lost 0, with 14 bases in between. Per germline, CDR1 SGHRS and CDR2 YFSETQ. The DNA for the CDR3 is TGCGCCAGCAGCTCAGGGGGGACGTCTAGCACAGATACGCAGTATTTT. It translates to CASSSGGTSSTDTQYF.